The 25 T cell receptor beta chains below come from one sample, sequenced in a study of CD8+ T cells in alopecia areata. RNA, once extracted, was reverse transcribed into cDNA for use as the sequencing template. Data came from immunoSEQ multiplex PCR; TCRdb stores just in-frame clones and leaves some out. The counts give approximately 300,000 clones, none of them seen only once; less than 1.5% is held by the top ten. Sorting used CD4, CD8alpha, NKG2D, NKG2ACE and other markers on pooled cutaneous lymph node cells. The sample taken for sequencing was CD4+ T cells sorted from a lymph node. These receptors were obtained from a C3H/HeJ mouse with alopecia areata. This mouse strain has H2-k as its MHC haplotype.

With regard to this clone: Any gene name here is a mouse gene name. The observed sequence ends 3 residues before the CDR3 terminus, with the missing tail filled in from the germline J gene. The genes are TRBV19 and TRBJ1-6; possibly TRBD1 for D (6 bases). TRBJ1-6 is sorted into the ORF group, with uncertain function. V lost 5 bases to trimming and J lost 4 bases, with 13 bases between them. Germline V gene data show CDR1 as FNHDT and CDR2 as SITEND (reference sequence). The CDR3 is 15 residues long. CDR3 bases read: TGTGCCAGCAGAGCGGGACAAACTTATAATTCGCCC. Its protein product is CASRAGQTYNSP. The full-length CDR3 reads as CASRAGQTYNSPLYF.

This clone showed up just a few times. Genes and germline are mouse. Coverage ceases 4 residues before the CDR3 finishes, and the germline J gene fills in the end. The same CDR3 is also encoded by other DNA sequences in this sample. The chain carries TRBV13-2 and TRBJ2-2; weak D call: TRBD2 (6 bases). The CDR3 totals 15 residues. Per germline, CDR1 NNHNN and CDR2 SYGAGS (reference sequence). Trimming took 1 base from V and 2 from J, leaving 9 bases between them. The CDR3 DNA, read in part, is TGTGCCAGCGGTGATTTGGGGGTTAACACCGGG. Amino acid sequence: CASGDLGVNTG. The full CDR3 reads CASGDLGVNTGQLYF.

This clone was seen only a few times. The gene names given are mouse names. The sequence runs out 3 residues before the end of the CDR3; the remainder is reconstructed from the germline J gene. The chain recombines TRBV19 with TRBJ1-6, with 9 bases fitting TRBD1. TRBJ1-6 is classed as an ORF, of uncertain function. CDR3 length equals 18 residues. With 2 bases clipped from V and 0 bases from J, the junction kept 6 bases outside the gene matches. Germline lookup yields CDR1 FNHDT and CDR2 SITEND (reference sequence). CDR3 DNA (partial): TGTGCCAGCAGTATCGTCCGGGACAGGGCTTCCTATAATTCGCCC. Translated, it gives CASSIVRDRASYNSP. The entire CDR3 protein is CASSIVRDRASYNSPLYF.

A word on this clone: Germline and genes here are mouse. CDR3: CASRPGQAYAEQFF. The sequenced part of the CDR3 DNA is TGTGCTAGCAGACCGGGACAAGCCTATGCT. V and J are TRBV29 and TRBJ2-1, with D tentatively TRBD1 (6 bases). The read halts 4 residues ahead of the CDR3 end, with the missing end drawn from the germline J gene. CDR3 length: 14 residues. Trimming took 6 bases from V and 3 from J, leaving 12 bases between them. Germline CDR1 MSHET, CDR2 SYDVDS.

This clone has a handful of counts. The genes and germline here are from mouse. The read comes to an end 4 residues before the CDR3 does, leaving the germline J gene to fill in the end. The V gene is TRBV29, the J gene TRBJ2-7, with D maybe TRBD1 (6 bases). Germline CDR1 is MSHET and CDR2 is SYDVDS. This CDR3 comprises 12 residues. The part of the CDR3 DNA that was read is TGTGCTAGCAGTTTGGGACAATAT. Translated, it gives CASSLGQY. The whole CDR3 sequence reads CASSLGQYEQYF.

This clone has more than one count but fewer than ten. All gene names here are mouse names. The sequence runs out 4 residues before the end of the CDR3; the remainder is reconstructed from the germline J gene. The chain is built from TRBV17 and TRBJ2-1, with 8 bases lining up with TRBD2. Germline V gene data show CDR1 as MNHDT and CDR2 as YYDKIL. There are 14 residues in the CDR3. The J segment lost 3 bases and the V segment lost 7 bases, leaving 5 bases of the junction unmatched. Partial CDR3 DNA: TGTGCTAGCACCTACTGGGGGAGCTATGCT. Its protein product is CASTYWGSYA. The complete CDR3 reads CASTYWGSYAEQFF.

This clone showed up just a few times. These gene names are mouse names. The CDR3 extends 4 residues past the end of the read, so its final part is completed from the germline J gene. The V gene is TRBV5, the J gene TRBJ2-1; D may be TRBD1 (6 bases). From germline, CDR1 is LGHNA and CDR2 YNLKQL (reference sequence). This CDR3 is built from 15 residues. V was cut by 4 bases and J by 3 bases, with 13 bases left in between. The covered CDR3 bases are TGTGCCAGCAGCCGAGGGGACACATTCTATGCT. Translation gives CASSRGDTFYA. From start to end, the CDR3 is CASSRGDTFYAEQFF.

As for this clone: All gene names here are mouse names. The read terminates 3 residues ahead of where the CDR3 ends, so the germline J gene completes it. The genes are TRBV19 and TRBJ1-6, with 8 bases lining up with TRBD1. TRBJ1-6 is an ORF for which the function is uncertain. This CDR3 spans 14 amino acids. Germline trimming cut 5 bases from V and 7 bases from J; bases unmatched to any gene: 5. Germline loops: CDR1 FNHDT, CDR2 SITEND (reference sequence). CDR3 amino acids: CASRRQGWNSPLYF. The part of the CDR3 DNA that was read is TGTGCCAGCAGGAGACAGGGGTGGAATTCGCCC.

Remarks on this clone: Gene names and germline match the mouse. Coverage ceases 4 residues before the CDR3 finishes, and the germline J gene fills in the end. Distinct nucleotide sequences in the sample also encode this CDR3. This chain joins TRBV19 and TRBJ2-3, with 7 bases aligning to TRBD2. The CDR3 extends over 15 amino acids. V dropped 0 bases and J dropped 3; count of bases not matched to a gene: 4. Germline CDR1 is FNHDT and CDR2 is SITEND (reference sequence). CDR3 sequence: CASSIGGGSAETLYF. CDR3 DNA, as far as it was read: TGTGCCAGCAGTATAGGTGGGGGGTCGGCAGAA.

This clone was seen a handful of times. Gene names denote mouse genes. The identical CDR3 is also encoded by other nucleotide sequences in the sample. The sequenced part of the CDR3 DNA is TGTGCCAGCAGCCGGACAGCCAACACA. Residues: CASSRTANT. The full CDR3 protein reads CASSRTANTEVFF. The gene calls are TRBV19 and TRBJ1-1; the D gene is possibly TRBD1 (6 bases). The CDR3 end is not reached by the read, which stops 4 residues before it; the germline J gene fills it in. Germline V gene lookup returns CDR1 FNHDT and CDR2 SITEND (reference sequence). V was trimmed by 5 bases and J by 2 bases, leaving 10 bases between them. The CDR3 has 13 amino acids.

This clone was counted between two and nine times. All gene names here are mouse names. The read ends 4 residues before the CDR3 terminus; that terminus is restored from the germline J gene. The chain carries TRBV13-3 and TRBJ2-3; 9 nucleotides match TRBD2. The germline gives CDR1 NNHDY, CDR2 SYVADS. The CDR3 consists of 16 residues. The ends lost 2 bases at V and 0 bases at J; junction bases unmatched: 4. The sequenced CDR3 bases are TGTGCCAGCAGTGAGGGACTGGGCTCTAGTGCAGAA. It codes for CASSEGLGSSAE. Given in full, the CDR3 is CASSEGLGSSAETLYF.

As regards this clone: The genes are named according to mouse. Read coverage stops 4 residues before the CDR3 terminus; the germline J gene supplies the remainder. The chain joins TRBV13-1 to TRBJ2-2; D is undetermined. Between the trimmed V and J ends, which lost 1 base and 2 bases, there was a span of 3 bases. This CDR3 region has 13 residues. The germline CDR1 and CDR2 sequences are NSHNY and SYGAGN. Incomplete CDR3 DNA: TGTGCCAGCAGTGATATGAACACCGGG. Translating it yields CASSDMNTG. The full-length CDR3 reads as CASSDMNTGQLYF.

As for this clone: The gene names given are mouse names. Sequencing ends 4 residues short of the CDR3 end; the germline J gene provides the rest. J is TRBJ2-2 and V is TRBV19; D unclear. Germline V gene sequence: CDR1 FNHDT, CDR2 SITEND (reference sequence). Trimming removed 2 bases from V and 1 base from J, with 6 bases in between. The CDR3 is 14 amino acids. CDR3 region: CASSMRVNTGQLYF. The sequenced CDR3 bases are TGTGCCAGCAGTATGAGGGTAAACACCGGG.

As regards this clone: Gene names are the mouse ones. The CDR3 extends 4 residues past the end of the read, so its final part is completed from the germline J gene. Other DNA sequences in the same sample also yield this CDR3. V and J are TRBV13-2 and TRBJ2-7, with D possibly TRBD1 on 5 matching bases. Trimming removed 2 bases from V and 3 bases from J, with 6 bases in between. CDR3 length: 12 residues. CDR1 NNHNN and CDR2 SYGAGS come from the germline V gene (reference sequence). Incomplete CDR3 DNA: TGTGCCAGCGGTGAAGACAGCTAT. Amino acid sequence: CASGEDSY. The whole CDR3 reads CASGEDSYEQYF.

In regard to this clone: Here the gene names and germline are mouse. The read comes to an end 4 residues before the CDR3 does, leaving the germline J gene to fill in the end. V and J are TRBV17 and TRBJ2-5; D perhaps matches TRBD1 (5 bases). Germline loops: CDR1 MNHDT, CDR2 YYDKIL. This CDR3 region has 14 residues. V was shortened by 1 base and J by 3 bases, with 8 bases between the two germline ends. The CDR3 sequence is CASSRGTPQDTQYF. The sequenced part of the CDR3 DNA is TGTGCTAGCAGTAGAGGGACACCTCAAGAC.

To note about this clone: The gene names given are mouse names. Read sequence stops 3 residues before the CDR3 end, and the germline J gene provides the missing end. The rearrangement joins TRBV19 to TRBJ1-6; D call uncertain. TRBJ1-6 falls under the ORF class, with uncertain function. The CDR3 covers 14 residues. Germline CDR1 reads FNHDT; CDR2 reads SITEND (reference sequence). Trimming removed 6 bases from V and 0 bases from J, with 7 bases in between. The CDR3 spells CASKQFSYNSPLYF. CDR3 DNA, as far as it was read: TGTGCCAGCAAACAGTTTTCCTATAATTCGCCC.

In this sample, this clone turned up a few times. Genes and germline come from the mouse. The read terminates 4 residues before the CDR3 end, so the remaining end is supplied by the germline J gene. The V and J genes are TRBV1 and TRBJ2-3; TRBD1 might be the D (5 bases). V lost 2 bases, J lost 0 bases, and 12 bases lay in between. The CDR3 has 16 residues. From germline, CDR1 is NSQYPW and CDR2 LRSPGD (reference sequence). CDR3 residues: CTCSARSRASAETLYF. The part of the CDR3 DNA that was read is TGCACCTGCAGTGCACGGTCCAGGGCTAGTGCAGAA. Complete variable domain (other parts from reference TRBV1 and TRBJ2-3): VTLLEQNPRWRLVPRGQAVNLRCILKNSQYPWMSWYQQDLQKQLQWLFTLRSPGDKEVKSLPGADYLATRVTDTELRLQVANMSQGRTLYCTCSARSRASAETLYFGSGTRLTVL.

The sample holds a few counts of this clone. Genes and germline come from the mouse. Sequencing ends 4 residues short of the CDR3 end; the germline J gene provides the rest. The chain joins TRBV29 to TRBJ2-4, with D possibly TRBD1 on 5 matching bases. The CDR3 length is 14 residues. CDR1 is MSHET, CDR2 SYDVDS, per germline. CDR3 in amino acids: CASSLSGVENTLYF. CDR3 DNA (partial): TGTGCTAGCAGTTTATCAGGGGTCGAAAAC. Full variable domain (rest looked up from reference TRBV29 and TRBJ2-4): DMKVTQMPRYLIKRMGENVLLECGQDMSHETMYWYRQDPGLGLQLIYISYDVDSNSEGDIPKGYRVSRKKREHFSLILDSAKTNQTSVYFCASSLSGVENTLYFGAGTRLSVL.

A remark on this clone: Genes and germline are mouse. Sequencing ends 4 residues short of the CDR3 end; the germline J gene provides the rest. Within the sample, other DNA sequences also encode this same CDR3. The J gene is TRBJ2-7, the V gene TRBV13-1; the D gene is possibly TRBD1 (5 bases). This CDR3 region has 12 residues. From germline, CDR1 is NSHNY and CDR2 SYGAGN. Partial CDR3 DNA: TGTGCCAGCAGTGGTCAGGGTTAT. The encoded protein is CASSGQGY. The complete CDR3 reads CASSGQGYEQYF.

Comment on this clone: The genes and germline here are from mouse. Within the sample, other DNA sequences also encode this same CDR3. The covered CDR3 bases are TGTGCCAGCAGTATATACAGCTAT. Amino acids: CASSIYSY. Given in full, the CDR3 is CASSIYSYEQYF. J is TRBJ2-7 and V is TRBV19; the D is unclear. The read ends 4 residues shy of where the CDR3 ends; the end is completed using the germline J gene. The germline gives CDR1 FNHDT, CDR2 SITEND (reference sequence). The CDR3 is made up of 12 amino acids. The V gene lost 1 base and the J gene lost 3 bases, with 5 bases spanning the gap.

Points on this clone: Genes here carry mouse names. The read falls 4 residues short of the CDR3 end, and the missing part is taken from the germline J gene. V is TRBV5 and J is TRBJ2-7; 9 bases align to TRBD2. V was pared by 0 bases and J by 0 bases, with 3 bases of the junction left unmatched. This CDR3 has 16 residues. The V gene's germline CDR1 is LGHNA and CDR2 YNLKQL (reference sequence). CDR3 loop: CASSQDAGLGSYEQYF. CDR3 DNA, as far as it was read: TGTGCCAGCAGCCAAGATGCGGGACTGGGCTCCTAT.

This clone occurred many times. Gene names follow the mouse nomenclature. The CDR3 extends 4 residues past the end of the read, so its final part is completed from the germline J gene. Other DNA sequences in the sample encode the same CDR3. The chain uses TRBV19 and TRBJ2-3; 8 bases fit TRBD1. The CDR3 has 15 residues. After removal of 2 bases from V and 0 bases from J, the junction contained 2 bases not matched to a gene. Germline CDR1 reads FNHDT; CDR2 reads SITEND (reference sequence). The CDR3 spells CASSISGGSAETLYF. The covered CDR3 bases are TGTGCCAGCAGTATTTCAGGGGGCAGTGCAGAA.

For this clone: The gene names here belong to mouse. The read ends 4 residues before the CDR3 terminus; that terminus is restored from the germline J gene. This chain uses TRBV13-1 with TRBJ2-7; 12 bases agree with TRBD2. Germline V gene lookup returns CDR1 NSHNY and CDR2 SYGAGN. The CDR3 is made up of 16 amino acids. The covered CDR3 bases are TGTGCCAGCAGTTCCCCTCGGACTGGGGGGGACCAT. Amino acids: CASSSPRTGGDH. The CDR3 in its entirety is CASSSPRTGGDHEQYF.

This clone was counted only a few times. The genes and germline here are from mouse. The CDR3 is cut off 4 residues early in the read; its end comes from the germline J gene. This sequence joins TRBV1 and TRBJ1-2; tentative D call: TRBD1 (6 bases). Germline V lookup: CDR1 NSQYPW, CDR2 LRSPGD (reference sequence). The length of the CDR3 is 14 residues. CDR3 DNA, as far as it was read: TGCACCTGCAGTGCTGAGTGGGGGGCGGGC. Encoded protein: CTCSAEWGAG. Given in full, the CDR3 is CTCSAEWGAGDYTF. The variable domain in full, completed from reference TRBV1 and TRBJ1-2, reads VTLLEQNPRWRLVPRGQAVNLRCILKNSQYPWMSWYQQDLQKQLQWLFTLRSPGDKEVKSLPGADYLATRVTDTELRLQVANMSQGRTLYCTCSAEWGAGDYTFGSGTRLLVI.

This clone was counted a few times. Genes here carry mouse names. The DNA read from the CDR3 is TGTGCCTGGAGGGGGGGGGCGCTGGAC. This gives the protein CAWRGGALD. The whole CDR3 is CAWRGGALDTQYF. This chain links TRBV31 with TRBJ2-5; 8 nucleotides align to TRBD2. Read sequence stops 4 residues before the CDR3 end, and the germline J gene provides the missing end. This CDR3 has 13 residues. Germline lookup yields CDR1 GKSSPN and CDR2 SITVG.